The clone carrying this T cell receptor (beta chain) showed up just once. What it binds is not known. The germline V gene encodes CDR1 SGHDN and CDR2 FVKESK. Deletions cut 0 bases from V and 7 bases from J, with 9 bases between. The CDR3 runs 13 residues. The PCR was carried out with 60 Vbeta primers and 13 Jbeta primers. Original processing methods: In a later analysis, around 10 million of 75 million to 90 million unique beta chains occurred in at least two donors. Some clones are missing from TCRdb's copy, which holds only in-frame ones; the method was immunoSEQ multiplex PCR. The DNA was the basis for D and trimming; V, J and clone size are from that table. The sample lists about 120,000 clones, less than 90% occurring once. This entry comes from a study of cytomegalovirus exposure and HLA in healthy donors. Turning to the study itself: Early released data comprised tens of millions of unique TCRs from HLA-typed donors. Overall study findings and caveats: A later analysis showed HLA-associated TCR beta chains outstripping equally common others in clonal expansion.

The rearrangement uses TRBV14 and TRBJ1-2; D might be TRBD1 (5 bases). The sequence came from a man younger than 30 in good health and CMV-seropositive. Sequencing input: PBMCs. Here the CDR3 DNA reads TGTGCCAGCAGCCAAGAGACAGCCCTTGGCTACACCTTC. As protein: CASSQETALGYTF.